This TCR beta chain was captured in a study of glioma-infiltrating T cells. The CDR3 is 14 residues long. Germline assignment: CDR1 MDHEN and CDR2 SYDVKM. Trimming removed 6 bases from V and 8 bases from J, with 16 bases in between. This clonotype was observed at least ten times. Its target is not known. Using RNA template, CDR3s of TCR alpha and beta were amplified with iRepertoire arm-PCR. Via MiXCR, TCRdb re-called the multiplex PCR reads, giving one row per CDR3 protein. The sample has more than 90,000 distinct CDR3 sequences; approximately 40% are singletons. Overall study findings and caveats: Above-expected tissue-blood divergence occurred in all gliomas, most in low-grade ones.

The TCR comes from a human donor with low-grade glioma or glioblastoma, undergoing nonglioma brain surgery, or in good health (not recorded which). Material for sequencing was glioma tissue, nonneoplastic brain tissue, or PBMCs (not recorded which). The chain recombines TRBV28 with TRBJ1-4, with TRBD1 as a possible D gene (5 bases). Here the CDR3 DNA reads TGTGCCAGCAGCCGAGGACACCTGTCCGAAAAACTGTTTTTT. Its translation is CASSRGHLSEKLFF.